This T cell receptor beta chain was sequenced for a study of shared clonotypes between healthy human individuals. Repertoires were generated with immunoSEQ multiplex PCR, while TCRdb's copy carries only in-frame clones and drops some. The table includes around 600,000 clones, roughly 95% detected once. V was shortened by 4 bases and J by 4 bases, with 11 bases between the two germline ends. Looked up from germline, CDR1 is SGHDN and CDR2 is FVKESK. This CDR3 has 13 residues. Positive CCR7 selection of CD45RO-negative cells yielded the naive CD8 cells, and terminally differentiated effector memory CD45RA+ cells were excluded.

The V gene is TRBV14, the J gene TRBJ2-7; D not certain. Material for sequencing was naive CD8+ T cells sorted from blood. The TCR was taken from a woman in her 30s in good health. As DNA, the CDR3 is TGTGCCAGCAGCCCATGGGCCTCTTACGAGCAGTACTTC. Translating gives CASSPWASYEQYF. Full variable domain (missing parts from reference TRBV14 and TRBJ2-7): EAGVTQFPSHSVIEKGQTVTLRCDPISGHDNLYWYRRVMGKEIKFLLHFVKESKQDESGMPNNRFLAERTGGTYSTLKVQPAELEDSGVYFCASSPWASYEQYFGPGTRLTVT.